What follows is one T cell receptor beta chain and its context. These data originate in a study of cytomegalovirus exposure and HLA in healthy donors. V was clipped by 1 base and J by 8 bases, with 11 bases between them. The CDR3 length is 14 residues. Germline CDR1 is MGHRA and CDR2 is YSYEKL. This PCR relied on a set of 60 Vbeta primers and 13 Jbeta primers. Assay: immunoSEQ multiplex PCR; the TCRdb copy retains only in-frame clones and omits some. The repertoire has approximately 150,000 clones, roughly 83% of them found once; the top ten carry about 1%. The rearrangement links TRBV4-1 to TRBJ1-4, with D unclear. Sequenced: PBMCs. This TCR came from a man aged 25-45 years in good health and CMV-seronegative. As DNA, the CDR3 is TGCGCCAGCAGCCAAGGCCCCCTGCGGGAAAAACTGTTTTTT. Its protein product is CASSQGPLREKLFF.